The 11 T cell receptor beta chains presented below share a single source sample, sequenced in a study of blood T cell repertoires in COVID-19. Libraries were prepared by immunoSEQ multiplex PCR; TCRdb keeps only in-frame clonotypes and omits some of them. The table lists some 160,000 clones, approximately 86% of them singletons, with approximately 8.1% in the top ten. The sequenced sample consisted of peripheral blood. The origin of the receptors is a woman older than 75 with COVID-19, enrolled during active disease.

V gene TRBV20-1 combines with J gene TRBJ2-7; D unclear. This CDR3 comprises 11 residues. V lost 4 bases and J lost 2, with 6 bases in between. Per the germline V gene, CDR1 is DFQATT and CDR2 is SNEGSKA (reference sequence). CDR3 residues: CSATRAYEQYF. CDR3 in DNA: TGCAGTGCTACCCGGGCCTACGAGCAGTACTTC.

The V call is TRBV20-1, the J call TRBJ2-7; no clear D gene. This CDR3 spans 12 amino acids. CDR1 is DFQATT, CDR2 SNEGSKA, per germline (reference sequence). V was clipped by 3 bases and J by 6 bases, with 12 bases between them. CDR3 sequence reads: CSASSGTREQYF. CDR3 nucleotides: TGCAGTGCTAGTTCGGGTACCCGCGAGCAGTACTTC.

The V and J genes are TRBV3-1 (or the pseudogene TRBV3-2) and TRBJ1-6, with TRBD1 identical over 7 bases. The CDR3 loop spans 14 amino acids. V was pared by 7 bases and J by 7 bases, with 7 bases of the junction left unmatched. The V gene's germline CDR1 is LGHDT and CDR2 YNNKEL (reference sequence). The DNA for the CDR3 is TGTGCCAGCAACCCGGGACAGCCAAATTCACCCCTCCACTTT. Protein: CASNPGQPNSPLHF.

The rearrangement links TRBV6-6 to TRBJ2-7; possible D gene TRBD1, 6 bases. The germline gives CDR1 MNHNY, CDR2 SVGAGI (reference sequence). Trimming cost V 5 bases and J 2 bases, with 13 bases left between them. The CDR3 is 14 residues long. The DNA for the CDR3 is TGTGCCAGCAGTCACCAGACAGGAACCTACGAGCAGTACTTC. It encodes CASSHQTGTYEQYF.

The V call is TRBV10-1, the J call TRBJ1-2; D may be TRBD1 (5 bases). Germline lookup yields CDR1 WNHNN and CDR2 SYGVQD (reference sequence). The CDR3 has 14 residues. V was trimmed by 7 bases and J by 2 bases, leaving 14 bases between them. CDR3 sequence (DNA): TGCGCCAGCAAGGGTGGCGCAGGGAACTATGGCTACACCTTC. Translation: CASKGGAGNYGYTF.

V gene TRBV2 combines with J gene TRBJ2-1; 7 nucleotides line up with TRBD2. The germline gives CDR1 SNHLY, CDR2 FYNNEI. The CDR3 loop spans 16 amino acids. After removal of 4 bases from V and 10 bases from J, the junction contained 16 bases not matched to a gene. The DNA for the CDR3 is TGTGCCAGCAGTGTGTCTAGCGGACCTATCCGGGACGAGCAGTTCTTC. It yields the protein CASSVSSGPIRDEQFF.

The chain has TRBV3-1 (or the pseudogene TRBV3-2) and TRBJ1-2; D might be TRBD1 (6 bases). The germline gives CDR1 LGHDT, CDR2 YNNKEL (reference sequence). The length of the CDR3 is 14 residues. V shed 4 bases and J shed 6 bases, with 15 bases lying between them. As DNA, the CDR3 is TGTGCCAGCAGCCTCGGACAGTTCTCTAATGGCTACACCTTC. It codes for CASSLGQFSNGYTF.

In DNA form, the CDR3 reads TGTGCCAGCAGCAAAGATCCGGAGGGCAATCAGCCCCAGCATTTT. Encoded protein: CASSKDPEGNQPQHF. The rearrangement uses TRBV21-1 and TRBJ1-5. TRBV21-1 is annotated as a pseudogene. The CDR3 is 15 residues long.

The chain joins TRBV29-1 to TRBJ2-5; 7 bases agree with TRBD2. V dropped 6 bases and J dropped 1; count of bases not matched to a gene: 5. Germline V CDR1 and CDR2: SQVTM, ANQGSEA. The CDR3 loop spans 13 amino acids. The CDR3: CSVAGTTQETQYF. The CDR3, as DNA: TGCAGCGTAGCCGGGACTACCCAAGAGACCCAGTACTTC.

The genes are TRBV10-1 and TRBJ2-1; D might be TRBD2 (6 bases). Deletions cut 10 bases from V and 1 base from J, with 17 bases between. Germline V gene data show CDR1 as WNHNN and CDR2 as SYGVQD (reference sequence). CDR3 length: 15 amino acids. The CDR3 nucleotides are TGCGCCAACAACGCCGCAGGGACTTCCTACAATGAGCAGTTCTTC. It translates to CANNAAGTSYNEQFF.

The genes are TRBV5-1 and TRBJ1-1; D unresolved. CDR1 SGHRS and CDR2 YFSETQ come from the germline V gene. CDR3 length: 15 residues. The germline V and J ends were trimmed by 0 bases and 1 base, with 10 bases remaining between them. The CDR3 here is CASSLGVGGNTEAFF. For the CDR3, the DNA is TGCGCCAGCAGCTTGGGGGTCGGAGGGAACACTGAAGCTTTCTTT.